Sequencing of this T cell receptor beta chain was carried out in a study of blood T cell repertoires in COVID-19. At the level of the study: Some COVID-19 samples were acute and others convalescent; all came from the United States, Italy and Spain. The cDNA or gDNA used as material had been derived from T cells, B-cell-depleted T cells, or PBMCs.

A single count supports this clone. Trimming took 4 bases from V and 6 from J, leaving 12 bases between them. CDR1 and CDR2 (germline): SGHNT, YYREEE (reference sequence). CDR3 length equals 13 residues. Some clones are missing from TCRdb's copy, which holds only in-frame ones; the method was immunoSEQ multiplex PCR. Of approximately 150,000 clones listed, roughly 87% are singletons. The sample was peripheral blood. The rearrangement links TRBV5-4 to TRBJ2-3; tentatively, D is TRBD2 (6 bases). The TCR sequence derives from a woman aged 55-75 years with active or convalescent COVID-19. CDR3 amino acids: CASSRDGGDTQYF. In nucleotides, the CDR3 is TGTGCCAGCAGCCGTGATGGGGGGGATACGCAGTATTTT.